Following are 10 T cell receptor beta chains from one sample sequenced in a study of cytomegalovirus exposure and HLA in healthy donors. The PCR had 60 Vbeta and 13 Jbeta primers. Profiled with immunoSEQ multiplex PCR; TCRdb holds only in-frame clones, not every one. The table shows 160,000 or so clones, with 84% occurring only once. The specimen was PBMCs. The source is a man aged 50-60 years in good health and CMV-seropositive.

The rearrangement joins TRBV4-2 to TRBJ1-4; perhaps TRBD1 as D (5 bases). The germline V and J ends were trimmed by 4 bases and 8 bases, with 17 bases remaining between them. Looked up from germline, CDR1 is LGHNA and CDR2 is YNFKEQ. The CDR3 runs to 15 residues. This CDR3 reads CASSPHGREYEKLFF. In nucleotides, the CDR3 is TGTGCCAGCAGCCCTCATGGCAGGGAATACGAAAAACTGTTTTTT.

Note on this clone: Other nucleotide sequences in the sample specify the same CDR3. J is TRBJ1-1 and V is TRBV11-3; D may be TRBD1 (6 bases). V dropped 0 bases and J dropped 1 base, with 6 bases sitting between them. This CDR3 spans 14 amino acids. Germline V CDR1 and CDR2: SGHNT, YENEEA. CDR3: CASSLEGGNTEAFF. The CDR3 bases are TGTGCCAGCAGCTTAGAAGGGGGGAACACTGAAGCTTTCTTT.

The V and J genes are TRBV11-2 and TRBJ2-7; 8 bases match TRBD1. Germline CDR1 SGHAT, CDR2 FQNNGV. J gave up 6 bases and V 5 bases, and 12 bases lay outside the gene matches. This CDR3 region has 15 residues. The CDR3 loop is CASSASITGGSEQYF. Here the CDR3 DNA reads TGTGCCAGCAGCGCCTCAATTACAGGGGGTAGCGAGCAGTACTTC.

V gene TRBV9 combines with J gene TRBJ2-1; D is ambiguous. The CDR3 length is 15 residues. V lost 0 bases to trimming and J lost 3 bases, with 10 bases between them. Germline loops: CDR1 SGDLS, CDR2 YYNGEE. The CDR3 loop reads CASSVAATYYNEQFF. Written as DNA, the CDR3 is TGTGCCAGCAGCGTAGCGGCGACTTACTACAATGAGCAGTTCTTC.

The gene calls are TRBV18 and TRBJ1-1; 8 nucleotides align to TRBD1. Trimming cost V 6 bases and J 0 bases; bases outside gene matches: 12. CDR1 is KGHSH, CDR2 LQKENI, per germline. The CDR3 is 17 residues long. CDR3 protein: CASSLQGGLLLNTEAFF. The CDR3 region has the DNA TGTGCCAGCTCCCTACAGGGGGGTCTTCTGCTGAACACTGAAGCTTTCTTT. Full variable domain (missing parts from reference TRBV18 and TRBJ1-1): NAGVMQNPRHLVRRRGQEARLRCSPMKGHSHVYWYRQLPEEGLKFMVYLQKENIIDESGMPKERFSAEFPKEGPSILRIQQVVRGDSAAYFCASSLQGGLLLNTEAFFGQGTRLTVV.

This sequence joins TRBV30 and TRBJ2-5; D unclear. The CDR3 runs 14 residues. The V end was cut by 2 bases, the J end by 0 bases, with 10 bases between. CDR1 GTSNPN and CDR2 SVGIG come from the germline V gene (reference sequence). This chain's CDR3 is CAWSKHQYQETQYF. CDR3 bases: TGTGCCTGGAGTAAACATCAGTACCAAGAGACCCAGTACTTC.

This sequence joins TRBV9 and TRBJ2-2; perhaps TRBD2 as D (6 bases). Germline-derived CDR1 and CDR2 are SGDLS and YYNGEE. Trimming cost V 0 bases and J 7 bases, with 13 bases left between them. The CDR3 runs 15 residues. The CDR3 protein is CASSVVRGRDGELFF. In DNA form, the CDR3 reads TGTGCCAGCAGCGTAGTACGGGGGAGAGACGGGGAGCTGTTTTTT.

In its sample, this clone was seen once. V usage is TRBV19 and J usage is TRBJ1-1; weak D call: TRBD1 (6 bases). The CDR3 has 14 residues. Germline V gene sequence: CDR1 LNHDA, CDR2 SQIVND (reference sequence). Trimming shortened V by 2 bases and J by 2 bases, and 9 bases separated the two germline ends. CDR3 loop: CASSIQGPNTEAFF. CDR3 bases: TGTGCCAGTAGTATACAGGGGCCTAACACTGAAGCTTTCTTT.

This clone has just one count. The V and J genes are TRBV19 and TRBJ2-2; D gene ambiguous. The CDR3 has 13 amino acids. The germline V gene encodes CDR1 LNHDA and CDR2 SQIVND (reference sequence). V dropped 3 bases and J dropped 6 bases, with 8 bases sitting between them. The CDR3 nucleotides read TGTGCCAGTAGTATCCTCACTTCCGGGGAGCTGTTTTTT. Protein sequence: CASSILTSGELFF.

The rearrangement joins TRBV27 to TRBJ1-1; 12 nucleotides align to TRBD1. Germline V gene sequence: CDR1 MNHEY, CDR2 SMNVEV (reference sequence). V trimming: 5 bases; J trimming: 5 bases; junction bases outside the gene matches: 12. This CDR3 has 17 residues. The CDR3 DNA reads TGTGCCAGCAGTCTGGGACAGGGGGCGCCCCCGGGGACTGAAGCTTTCTTT. It is translated as CASSLGQGAPPGTEAFF.